What follows is one T cell receptor (beta chain) and its context. The antigen this receptor binds is unknown. It has no much larger one-base neighbor in the sample; base qualities were not kept. The CDR3 contains 14 residues, cysteine and phenylalanine counted. This entry keeps only the CDR3 DNA: 42 bases, framed from base 1. Germline trimming: 4 bases from V, 7 bases from J; junction bases outside gene matches: 6. CDR1 and CDR2 (SEHNR, FQNEAQ) derive from the germline V gene (reference sequence). The source of the sample is a study of technical replicates of blood from several donors (dated by TCRdb to 2015 to 2018). The library was obtained by the immunoSEQ multiplex PCR assay. As stored in TCRdb, this immuneACCESS dataset retains in-frame rearrangements with V and J assigned. A fraction of the clones does not appear; measured against another copy, unresolved V genes explain less than half of the discrepancy, and the remainder lacks a known reason. The sample table lists approximately 87,000 clones, 94% of them with a count of one. Of the sample, just over 0.25% falls within the top ten clones.

The source of this sequence is a human donor in good health. Sequencing used T cells isolated from PBMCs. The chain employs TRBV7-9 and TRBJ1-4, with TRBD1 identical over 7 junction bases. This receptor carries the CDR3 CASSSRTGAEKLFF. The DNA sequence is TGTGCCAGCAGCTCCAGGACAGGAGCTGAAAAACTGTTTTTT.